This T cell receptor (beta chain) emerged from a study of T cells in Graves' hyperthyroidism and ophthalmopathy. Study findings and constraints: The majority of expanded thyroid clonotypes above 0.001 also appeared in blood.

RNA transcripts gave rise to amplified TCR beta CDR3 regions. TCR CDR3 regions were first amplified by RT-PCR with HTBI primers. TCRdb reanalysed the multiplex PCR reads using MiXCR and keeps one entry per CDR3 protein. The data show about 160,000 distinct CDR3 sequences, just under 9.5% seen once. About this clonotype itself: Its matching antigen is unknown. A much larger clone differs from this one at a single base, so this may be a read error.

Patients were excluded because of uncontrolled infection, other autoimmune disease, pregnancy or lactation. About 10 ml fresh peripheral blood yielded the PBMCs. CDR1 is DFQATT, CDR2 SNEGSKA, per germline (reference sequence). This CDR3 has 17 amino acids. V shed 0 bases and J shed 1 base, with 18 bases lying between them. The clonotype originates from a woman aged 18 to 35 with Graves' hyperthyroidism that later progressed to Graves' ophthalmopathy. Sequencing was carried out using blood. The chain combines TRBV20-1 with TRBJ1-2, with D perhaps TRBD1 (6 bases). Here the CDR3 reads CSARDQGHLGDNYGYTF. The CDR3 coding sequence is TGCAGTGCTAGAGATCAGGGACATCTCGGGGATAACTATGGCTACACCTTC.